Here is one TCR beta chain with its context. Autoimmune disease history or systemic immunosuppression led to patient exclusion. This entry is derived from a study of OX40 agonist ivuxolimab in advanced cancers. Profiling relied on immunoSEQ multiplex PCR, and the TCRdb table lists in-frame clones only, not all of them. The sample lists more than 75,000 clones; approximately 85% were seen once. This CDR3 spans 14 amino acids. Trimming cost V 5 bases and J 5 bases, with 15 bases left between them. Germline V gene data show CDR1 as MDHEN and CDR2 as SYDVKM. The specimen comprised CD4+ or CD8+ T cells sorted from blood, sampled in a trial of the OX40 agonist ivuxolimab. The sequence was obtained from an adult with an advanced solid tumor such as melanoma, head and neck, liver or kidney cancer. The chain has TRBV28 and TRBJ2-5; D remains unclear. The CDR3 reads CASSQRSGDETQYF. Here the CDR3 DNA reads TGTGCCAGCAGTCAAAGGTCGGGTGACGAGACCCAGTACTTC.